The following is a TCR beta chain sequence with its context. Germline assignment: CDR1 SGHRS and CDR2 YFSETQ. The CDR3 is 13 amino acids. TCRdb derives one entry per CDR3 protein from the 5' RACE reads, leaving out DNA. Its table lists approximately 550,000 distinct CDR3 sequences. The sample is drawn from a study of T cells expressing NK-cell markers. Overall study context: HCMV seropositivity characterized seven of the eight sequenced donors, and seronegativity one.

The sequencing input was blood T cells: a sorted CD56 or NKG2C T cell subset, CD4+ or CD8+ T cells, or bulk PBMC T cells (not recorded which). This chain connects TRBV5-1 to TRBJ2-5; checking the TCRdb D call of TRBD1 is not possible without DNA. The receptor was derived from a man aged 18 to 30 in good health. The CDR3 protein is CASSTGQLETQYF.